The 14 T cell receptor beta chains in this list originate from one sample, sequenced in a study of shared clonotypes between healthy human individuals. TCRdb keeps only in-frame clones here, not all; method: immunoSEQ multiplex PCR. The table lists millions of clones, about 95% of them singletons. The sample consisted of naive CD4+ T cells sorted from blood. Subset described: CD45RA+ positively selected. Receptors were obtained from a man between 18 and 35 years old in good health.

This clone has only one observation. This chain joins TRBV21-1 and TRBJ1-6; the D call of TRBD1 is as the table states it, not checked on the DNA. TRBV21-1 is a pseudogene segment. The CDR3 contains 22 residues. The CDR3 nucleotides read TGTGCCAGCAGCAAAGCGACAGGGAGGTATCACGGAGGGGGCCTGGATAATTCACCCCTCCACTTT. This gives the protein CASSKATGRYHGGGLDNSPLHF.

CDR3: CASSPLTSGTLYNEQFF. CDR3 bases: TGTGCCAGCTCACCGCTGACTAGCGGGACGCTCTACAATGAGCAGTTCTTC. The gene calls are TRBV18 and TRBJ2-1; 11 bases are shared with TRBD2. The CDR3 is made up of 17 amino acids. Trimming at V came to 3 bases and at J to 3 bases, leaving 7 bases not matched to a gene. The V gene's germline CDR1 is KGHSH and CDR2 LQKENI.

The chain employs TRBV5-1 and TRBJ2-5; D is uncertain. Trimming took 4 bases from V and 2 from J, leaving 12 bases between them. Germline V gene sequence: CDR1 SGHRS, CDR2 YFSETQ. The CDR3 runs to 14 residues. In DNA, the CDR3 is TGCGCCAGCAGCCCCTTGGGTGGGCAAGAGACCCAGTACTTC. Translation gives CASSPLGGQETQYF.

The CDR3 region is CASSSTGVADTQYF. The CDR3 nucleotides read TGCGCCAGCAGCTCGACAGGGGTGGCAGATACGCAGTATTTT. The chain carries TRBV5-1 and TRBJ2-3; 8 bases align to TRBD1. With V trimmed by 3 bases and J by 4 bases, 4 bases remained unmatched. This CDR3 region has 14 residues. The germline V gene has CDR1 SGHRS and CDR2 YFSETQ.

The rearrangement uses TRBV6-5 and TRBJ2-1; D perhaps matches TRBD2 (6 bases). In germline, CDR1 is MNHEY, CDR2 SVGAGI. There are 16 residues in the CDR3. V shed 0 bases and J shed 4 bases, with 13 bases lying between them. DNA for the CDR3: TGTGCCAGCAGTTACTCATCCAGCGGGTGGTACAATGAGCAGTTCTTC. Protein product: CASSYSSSGWYNEQFF.

This chain uses TRBV6-5 with TRBJ2-7; the D is unclear. This CDR3 is 12 amino acids long. The germline V gene has CDR1 MNHEY and CDR2 SVGAGI. V was clipped by 6 bases and J by 2 bases, with 8 bases between them. CDR3 in amino acids: CASSRSAYEQYF. The DNA of the CDR3 is TGTGCCAGCAGCCGCAGCGCCTACGAGCAGTACTTC.

Comment on this clone: The conserved closing phenylalanine or tryptophan is absent in this CDR3, likely reflecting a read error. It is unclear where the CDR3 begins or ends on the DNA, so no DNA is shown, and the CDR3 is as TCRdb lists it. The chain links TRBV5-1 to TRBJ1-1. The CDR3 totals 8 residues, both ends included. CDR1 and CDR2 (germline): SGHRS, YFSETQ. The CDR3: CASPDGFI.

This chain connects TRBV19 to TRBJ2-1, with 9 bases lining up with TRBD2. Germline V CDR1 and CDR2: LNHDA, SQIVND (reference sequence). This CDR3 has 16 amino acids. The ends lost 1 base at V and 0 bases at J; junction bases unmatched: 1. CDR3 loop: CASSIGLADSYNEQFF. CDR3 DNA: TGTGCCAGTAGTATAGGACTAGCGGACTCCTACAATGAGCAGTTCTTC.

V is TRBV7-9 and J is TRBJ1-2; D remains unclear. The CDR3 spans 13 residues. Germline V gives CDR1 SEHNR, CDR2 FQNEAQ (reference sequence). V was trimmed by 10 bases and J by 0 bases, leaving 12 bases between them. CDR3 in amino acids: CATRIGSNYGYTF. As DNA, the CDR3 is TGTGCCACGAGGATCGGCTCTAACTATGGCTACACCTTC.

The gene calls are TRBV5-1 and TRBJ2-2; TRBD1 aligns across 9 bases. Germline values: CDR1 SGHRS, CDR2 YFSETQ. V gave up 4 bases and J gave up 5 bases; unmatched junction bases: 6. The CDR3 consists of 15 residues. CDR3 sequence reads: CASSTGTGLTGELFF. In nucleotides, the CDR3 is TGCGCCAGCAGCACAGGGACAGGGTTGACCGGGGAGCTGTTTTTT.

The chain combines TRBV5-1 with TRBJ1-6, with TRBD1 matching over 7 bases. J gave up 8 bases and V 2 bases, and 4 bases lay outside the gene matches. Germline CDR1 is SGHRS and CDR2 is YFSETQ. CDR3 length equals 14 residues. The CDR3 region is CASSFTGEDSPLHF. DNA for the CDR3: TGCGCCAGCAGCTTTACAGGGGAGGATTCACCCCTCCACTTT.

The chain uses TRBV7-9 and TRBJ1-4; D might be TRBD1 (5 bases). In germline, CDR1 is SEHNR, CDR2 FQNEAQ (reference sequence). Trimming cost V 5 bases and J 5 bases, with 15 bases left between them. This CDR3 has 15 residues. DNA for the CDR3: TGTGCCAGCAGCCCTACCGGGACTCCGAATGAAAAACTGTTTTTT. Translated, it gives CASSPTGTPNEKLFF.

Concerning this clone: The same CDR3 can be traced to other DNA sequences in this sample. V gene TRBV6-6 combines with J gene TRBJ2-1, with TRBD1 matching over 9 bases. This CDR3 spans 15 amino acids. The germline V gene encodes CDR1 MNHNY and CDR2 SVGAGI (reference sequence). Germline trimming cut 6 bases from V and 0 bases from J; bases unmatched to any gene: 3. CDR3 protein: CASSLGQGSYNEQFF. The CDR3, as DNA: TGTGCCAGCAGCCTGGGACAGGGCTCCTACAATGAGCAGTTCTTC.

The chain has TRBV18 and TRBJ1-2, with unresolved D. The CDR3 spans 16 residues. The germline gives CDR1 KGHSH, CDR2 LQKENI. Trimming removed 0 bases from V and 4 bases from J, with 15 bases in between. CDR3 nucleotide sequence: TGTGCCAGCTCACCACCTCTGGGTTCAGAAGGCTATGGCTACACCTTC. Translating gives CASSPPLGSEGYGYTF.